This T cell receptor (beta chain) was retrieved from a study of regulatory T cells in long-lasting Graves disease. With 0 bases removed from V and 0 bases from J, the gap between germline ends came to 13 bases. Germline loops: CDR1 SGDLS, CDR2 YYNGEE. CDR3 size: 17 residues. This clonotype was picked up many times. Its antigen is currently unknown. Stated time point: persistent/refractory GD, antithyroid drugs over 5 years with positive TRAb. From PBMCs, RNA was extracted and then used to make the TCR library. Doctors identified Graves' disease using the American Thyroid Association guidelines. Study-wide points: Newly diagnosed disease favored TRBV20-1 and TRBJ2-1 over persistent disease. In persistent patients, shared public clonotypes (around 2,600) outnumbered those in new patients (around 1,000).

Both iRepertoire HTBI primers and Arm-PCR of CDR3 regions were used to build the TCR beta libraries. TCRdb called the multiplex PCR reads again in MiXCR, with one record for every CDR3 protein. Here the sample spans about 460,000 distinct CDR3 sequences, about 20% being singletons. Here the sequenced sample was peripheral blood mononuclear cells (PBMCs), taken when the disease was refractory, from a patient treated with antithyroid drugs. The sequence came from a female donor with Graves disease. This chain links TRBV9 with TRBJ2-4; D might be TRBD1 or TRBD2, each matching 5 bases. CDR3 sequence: CASSVGGVVQAKNIQYF. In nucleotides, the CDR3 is TGTGCCAGCAGCGTAGGAGGGGTGGTCCAAGCCAAAAACATTCAGTACTTC. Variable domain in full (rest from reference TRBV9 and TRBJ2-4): DSGVTQTPKHLITATGQRVTLRCSPRSGDLSVYWYQQSLDQGLQFLIQYYNGEERAKGNILERFSAQQFPDLHSELNLSSLELGDSALYFCASSVGGVVQAKNIQYFGAGTRLSVL.